The clone carrying this TCR beta chain came up once. The data originate from a study of blood T cell repertoires in COVID-19. For the study at large: The United States, Italy and Spain supplied acute and convalescent COVID-19 samples. T cells, B-cell-depleted T cells, or PBMCs supplied cDNA or gDNA.

V was clipped by 3 bases and J by 4 bases; unmatched bases: 11. CDR1 is DFQATT and CDR2 is SNEGSKA in the germline V gene (reference sequence). This CDR3 is 16 amino acids long. The authors' processing: For nucleated cells, counts were estimated from reference gene primer amplification. Libraries were prepared by immunoSEQ multiplex PCR; TCRdb keeps only in-frame clonotypes and omits some of them. The V and J calls and the clone size are those of that table, but D and trimming were determined from the DNA. The profile shows over 50,000 clones, approximately 92% of them singletons. The genes are TRBV20-1 and TRBJ2-2, with 7 bases that match TRBD2. The specimen was peripheral blood. This clonotype originated in a human donor with active COVID-19. The donor label of this sample is uncertain. The CDR3 nucleotides read TGCAGTGCTAGTTACGGCGGGAGCGGTCGCACCGGGGAGCTGTTTTTT. It yields the protein CSASYGGSGRTGELFF.